These T cell receptor beta chains were read from a single sample in a study of T cell responses to AZD1222 COVID-19 vaccine. Repertoires were generated with immunoSEQ multiplex PCR, while TCRdb's copy carries only in-frame clones and drops some. The repertoire holds about 180,000 clones, with about 90% as singletons. The sample in question was peripheral blood, obtained 28 days after the second AZD1222 dose. The source is an adult who received the AZD1222 COVID-19 vaccine. CDR3s include the opening cysteine and the closing phenylalanine or tryptophan. D genes are given only for firm matches. Where a row states a size, it is once, few, many or the class of an expanded clone; other rows omit it.

CDR3 DNA: TGCGCCAGCAGCCAAGGGACTAGCGGGGACACAGATACGCAGTATTTT; CDR3 protein: CASSQGTSGDTDTQYF; clone size: -; V gene: TRBV4-1; J gene: TRBJ2-3; D gene: TRBD2
CDR3 DNA: TGTGCCAGTACCCCGACAGGGGCGGATAATTCACCCCTCCACTTT; CDR3 protein: CASTPTGADNSPLHF; clone size: -; V gene: TRBV19; J gene: TRBJ1-6; D gene: TRBD1
CDR3 DNA: TGTGCCAGCAGATTCGGACAGGGCTACGAGCAGTACTTC; CDR3 protein: CASRFGQGYEQYF; clone size: once; V gene: TRBV12-3/TRBV12-4; J gene: TRBJ2-7; D gene: TRBD1
CDR3 DNA: TGTGCCAGCAGCTTAGTTCGAGCGGGGGGCCCCCTTTCCTACGAGCAGTACTTC; CDR3 protein: CASSLVRAGGPLSYEQYF; clone size: -; V gene: TRBV13; J gene: TRBJ2-7; D gene: TRBD2
CDR3 DNA: TGTGCCAGCAGCTTAGCGGTTACGAACACTGAAGCTTTCTTT; CDR3 protein: CASSLAVTNTEAFF; clone size: -; V gene: TRBV11-2; J gene: TRBJ1-1; D gene: -
CDR3 DNA: TGCGCCAGCAGCTACCGGGCCAGGACGCGCACAGATACGCAGTATTTT; CDR3 protein: CASSYRARTRTDTQYF; clone size: -; V gene: TRBV5-1; J gene: TRBJ2-3; D gene: -
CDR3 DNA: TGCGCCAGCAGGCTGCGGCGAGAGGGGACTGAAGCTTTCTTT; CDR3 protein: CASRLRREGTEAFF; clone size: once; V gene: TRBV5-1; J gene: TRBJ1-1; D gene: -
CDR3 DNA: TGCGCCAGCAGCTTGACAGGGCGGCTAGACTATGGCTACACCTTC; CDR3 protein: CASSLTGRLDYGYTF; clone size: -; V gene: TRBV5-1; J gene: TRBJ1-2; D gene: -
CDR3 DNA: TGTGCCAGCAGTAACAGGGGAAGGAATCCCTACGAGCAGTACTTC; CDR3 protein: CASSNRGRNPYEQYF; clone size: -; V gene: TRBV6-5; J gene: TRBJ2-7; D gene: TRBD1
CDR3 DNA: TGCAGCGTTGGCTGGACAGGGGGCAACGAGCAGTACTTC; CDR3 protein: CSVGWTGGNEQYF; clone size: few; V gene: TRBV29-1; J gene: TRBJ2-7; D gene: TRBD1
CDR3 DNA: TGTGCCAGTAGTAGGGCAGAAGACTCTTATGGCTACACCTTC; CDR3 protein: CASSRAEDSYGYTF; clone size: -; V gene: TRBV19; J gene: TRBJ1-2; D gene: -
CDR3 DNA: TGTGCCAGCAGTGATGGGGCTAATCTCAATGAGCAGTTCTTC; CDR3 protein: CASSDGANLNEQFF; clone size: -; V gene: TRBV6-4; J gene: TRBJ2-1; D gene: -
CDR3 DNA: TGTGCCAGCAGCTTGGCCGGCGGGGCTGGCTACACCTTC; CDR3 protein: CASSLAGGAGYTF; clone size: -; V gene: TRBV5-6; J gene: TRBJ1-2; D gene: -
CDR3 DNA: TGTGCCTGGAGTATAACAGGGAGGGGTCAGCCCCAGCATTTT; CDR3 protein: CAWSITGRGQPQHF; clone size: -; V gene: TRBV30; J gene: TRBJ1-5; D gene: -
CDR3 DNA: TGTGCCAGCAGTCCGTCCCGGGACAGGGTATCTAACTATGGCTACACCTTC; CDR3 protein: CASSPSRDRVSNYGYTF; clone size: few; V gene: TRBV27; J gene: TRBJ1-2; D gene: TRBD1
CDR3 DNA: TGTGCCAGCAGCCCGAGGACCCTAAGCCTTTCTGGAAACACCATATATTTT; CDR3 protein: CASSPRTLSLSGNTIYF; clone size: -; V gene: TRBV7-9; J gene: TRBJ1-3; D gene: -
CDR3 DNA: TGTGCCAGCAGCTTTTATTCGTACACTGAAGCTTTCTTT; CDR3 protein: CASSFYSYTEAFF; clone size: -; V gene: TRBV11-3; J gene: TRBJ1-1; D gene: -
CDR3 DNA: TGTGCCAGCAGTTACGGGACAGGGTCCTATGGCTACACCTTC; CDR3 protein: CASSYGTGSYGYTF; clone size: -; V gene: TRBV6-5; J gene: TRBJ1-2; D gene: TRBD1
CDR3 DNA: TGTGCCAGCAGCTTAAGGGCTAGCACAGATACGCAGTATTTT; CDR3 protein: CASSLRASTDTQYF; clone size: -; V gene: TRBV7-3; J gene: TRBJ2-3; D gene: -
CDR3 DNA: TGTGCCAGTAGTATCGAGGGGGCGGCTATCGGGGAGCTGTTTTTT; CDR3 protein: CASSIEGAAIGELFF; clone size: -; V gene: TRBV19; J gene: TRBJ2-2; D gene: TRBD1
CDR3 DNA: TGTGCCAGCAGGACGCCAAGCTCTGGGGCCAACGTCCTGACTTTC; CDR3 protein: CASRTPSSGANVLTF; clone size: -; V gene: TRBV6-5; J gene: TRBJ2-6; D gene: -
CDR3 DNA: TGTGCCAGCAGCCCGACAGGTTCAGCAGATACGCAGTATTTT; CDR3 protein: CASSPTGSADTQYF; clone size: -; V gene: TRBV3-1/TRBV3-2; J gene: TRBJ2-3; D gene: -
CDR3 DNA: TGTGCCAGCGGCAGGGACGGCTACACCTTC; CDR3 protein: CASGRDGYTF; clone size: once; V gene: TRBV6-5; J gene: TRBJ1-2; D gene: -